This note documents a single T cell receptor beta chain sequence. Its target is unknown. Here immunoSEQ multiplex PCR was the method, and the copy in TCRdb shows in-frame clones only, minus some. The table shows 20,000 to 25,000 clones, with less than 80% occurring only once. Buffy coats from healthy blood donors served as controls. CDR3 length: 16 amino acids. Trimming at V came to 0 bases and at J to 4 bases, leaving 6 bases not matched to a gene. Per germline, CDR1 MNHEY and CDR2 SMNVEV (reference sequence). This specimen comes from a study of STAT5B mutations in CD4+ large granular lymphocyte leukemia. In the study overall: Among healthy controls, a particular HLA allele went with more CDR3 'QG' motifs.

Study-level results: Compared with healthy controls (2/35), patient top clones favored TRBV06 (8/27). Data were not HLA-matched across samples.

The material sequenced was CD4+ T cells from blood buffy coats. The sequence was obtained from a human donor in good health. This rearrangement joins TRBV27 to TRBJ2-1, with 7 bases aligning to TRBD2. Here the CDR3 reads CASSLSRLAGYNEQFF. The CDR3 DNA reads TGTGCCAGCAGTTTATCTCGACTAGCAGGTTACAATGAGCAGTTCTTC.